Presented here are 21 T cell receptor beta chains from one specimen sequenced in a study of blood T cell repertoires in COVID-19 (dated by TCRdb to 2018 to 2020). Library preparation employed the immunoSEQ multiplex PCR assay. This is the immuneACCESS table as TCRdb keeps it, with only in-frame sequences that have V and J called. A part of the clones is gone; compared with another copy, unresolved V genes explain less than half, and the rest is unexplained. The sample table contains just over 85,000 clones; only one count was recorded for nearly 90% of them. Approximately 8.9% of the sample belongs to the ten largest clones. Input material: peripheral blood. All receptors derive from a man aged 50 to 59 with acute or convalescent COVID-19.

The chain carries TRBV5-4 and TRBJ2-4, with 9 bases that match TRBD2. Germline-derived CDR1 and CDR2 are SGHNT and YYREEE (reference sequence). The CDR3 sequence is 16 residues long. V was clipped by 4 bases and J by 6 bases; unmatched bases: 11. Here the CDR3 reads CASSPTLAGEGNIQYF. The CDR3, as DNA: TGTGCCAGCAGCCCTACATTAGCGGGGGAGGGAAACATTCAGTACTTC.

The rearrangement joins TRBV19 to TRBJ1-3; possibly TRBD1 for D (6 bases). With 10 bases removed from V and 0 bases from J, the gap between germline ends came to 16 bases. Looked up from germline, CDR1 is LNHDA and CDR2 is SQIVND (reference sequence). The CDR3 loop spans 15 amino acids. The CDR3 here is CATTDRISSGNTIYF. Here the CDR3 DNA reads TGTGCCACCACTGACAGGATCTCCTCTGGAAACACCATATATTTT.

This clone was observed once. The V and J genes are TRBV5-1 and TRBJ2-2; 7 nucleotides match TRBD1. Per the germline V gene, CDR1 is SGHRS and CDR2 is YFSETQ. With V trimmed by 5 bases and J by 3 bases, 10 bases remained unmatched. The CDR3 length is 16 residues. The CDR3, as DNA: TGCGCCAGCAGGGGCGACAGGGTCGGGTACACCGGGGAGCTGTTTTTT. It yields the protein CASRGDRVGYTGELFF.

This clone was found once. The chain's CDR3 is CASSLEGGVSYNEQFF. The CDR3 nucleotides read TGTGCCAGCAGCTTGGAGGGCGGGGTCTCCTACAATGAGCAGTTCTTC. The chain links TRBV5-4 to TRBJ2-1; a possible D gene is TRBD2 (6 bases). Germline CDR1 is SGHNT and CDR2 is YYREEE (reference sequence). Trimming removed 0 bases from V and 0 bases from J, with 10 bases in between. The CDR3 is 16 residues long.

The CDR3 protein is CASSLSQANYGYTF. The CDR3 DNA follows: TGTGCCAGCAGCTTATCACAGGCTAACTATGGCTACACCTTC. The J gene is TRBJ1-2, the V gene TRBV7-8; the D gene is possibly TRBD1 (5 bases). Germline V lookup: CDR1 SGHVS, CDR2 FQNEAQ. V was cut by 2 bases and J by 0 bases, with 7 bases left in between. There are 14 residues in the CDR3.

The CDR3 DNA follows: TGCAGCGTTGGAGGACAGGGTACTGAAAAACTGTTTTTT. This sequence encodes CSVGGQGTEKLFF. The chain joins TRBV29-1 to TRBJ1-4; 8 positions match TRBD1. The CDR3 loop spans 13 amino acids. Germline CDR1 reads SQVTM; CDR2 reads ANQGSEA. Trimming at V came to 4 bases and at J to 7 bases, leaving 5 bases not matched to a gene. The full variable domain, completed using reference TRBV29-1 and TRBJ1-4, is SAVISQKPSRDICQRGTSLTIQCQVDSQVTMMFWYRQQPGQSLTLIATANQGSEATYESGFVIDKFPISRPNLTFSTLTVSNMSPEDSSIYLCSVGGQGTEKLFFGSGTQLSVL.

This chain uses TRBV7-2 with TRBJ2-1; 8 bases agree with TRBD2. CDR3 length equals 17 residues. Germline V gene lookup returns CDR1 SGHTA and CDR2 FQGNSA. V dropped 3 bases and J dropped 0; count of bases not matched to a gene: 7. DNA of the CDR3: TGTGCCAGCAGCTTCGGACGGGGGGGAGGCTCCTACAATGAGCAGTTCTTC. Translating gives CASSFGRGGGSYNEQFF. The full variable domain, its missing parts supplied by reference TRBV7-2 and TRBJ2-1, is GAGVSQSPSNKVTEKGKDVELRCDPISGHTALYWYRQSLGQGLEFLIYFQGNSAPDKSGLPSDRFSAERTGGSVSTLTIQRTQQEDSAVYLCASSFGRGGGSYNEQFFGPGTRLTVL.

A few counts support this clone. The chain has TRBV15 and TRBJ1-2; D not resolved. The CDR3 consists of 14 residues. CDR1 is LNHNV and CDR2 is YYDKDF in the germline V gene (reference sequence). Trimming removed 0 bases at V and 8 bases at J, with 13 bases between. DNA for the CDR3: TGTGCCACCAGCAGAGATCGGAGTAGTCGCGGCTACACCTTC. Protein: CATSRDRSSRGYTF.

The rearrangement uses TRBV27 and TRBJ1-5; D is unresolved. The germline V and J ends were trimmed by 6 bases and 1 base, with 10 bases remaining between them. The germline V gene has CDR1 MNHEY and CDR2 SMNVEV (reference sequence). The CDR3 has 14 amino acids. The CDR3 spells CASSPQSSNQPQHF. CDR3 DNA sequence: TGTGCCAGCAGCCCCCAGTCGAGCAATCAGCCCCAGCATTTT.

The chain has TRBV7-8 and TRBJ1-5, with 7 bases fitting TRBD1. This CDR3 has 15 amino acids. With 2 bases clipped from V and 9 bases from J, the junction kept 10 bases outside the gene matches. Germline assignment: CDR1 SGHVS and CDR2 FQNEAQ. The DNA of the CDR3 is TGTGCCAGCAGCTTACAAGGGACAGCAAGTGGGCCCCAGCATTTT. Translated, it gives CASSLQGTASGPQHF.

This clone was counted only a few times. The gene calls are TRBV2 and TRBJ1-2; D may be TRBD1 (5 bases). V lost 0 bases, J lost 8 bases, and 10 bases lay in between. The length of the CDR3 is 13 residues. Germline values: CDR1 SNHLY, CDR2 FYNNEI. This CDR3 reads CASSEAGQGGYTF. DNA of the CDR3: TGTGCCAGCAGTGAAGCCGGTCAGGGAGGCTACACCTTC.

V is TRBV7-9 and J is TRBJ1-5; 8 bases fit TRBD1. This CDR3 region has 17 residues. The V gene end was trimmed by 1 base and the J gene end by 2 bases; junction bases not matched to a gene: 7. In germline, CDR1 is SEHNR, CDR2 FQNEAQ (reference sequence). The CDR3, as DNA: TGTGCCAGCAGCTTAGTCGGGCAGGGGGCCGGCAATCAGCCCCAGCATTTT. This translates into CASSLVGQGAGNQPQHF.

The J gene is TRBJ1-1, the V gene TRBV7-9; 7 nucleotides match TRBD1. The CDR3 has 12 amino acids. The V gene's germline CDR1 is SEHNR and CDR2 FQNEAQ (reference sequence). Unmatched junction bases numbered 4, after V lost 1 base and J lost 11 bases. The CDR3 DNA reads TGTGCCAGCAGCTTAGTTCAGGGGGTGGCTTTCTTT. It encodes CASSLVQGVAFF.

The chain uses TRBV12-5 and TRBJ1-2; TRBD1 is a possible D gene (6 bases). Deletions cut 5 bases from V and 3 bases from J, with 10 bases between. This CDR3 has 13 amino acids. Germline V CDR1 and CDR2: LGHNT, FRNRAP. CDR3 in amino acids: CASGRDTYYGYTF. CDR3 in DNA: TGTGCTAGTGGTCGGGACACCTACTATGGCTACACCTTC.

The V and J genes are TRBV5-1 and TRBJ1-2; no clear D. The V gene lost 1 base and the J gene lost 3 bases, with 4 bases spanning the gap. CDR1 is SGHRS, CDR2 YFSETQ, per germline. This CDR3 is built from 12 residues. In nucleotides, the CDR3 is TGCGCCAGCAGCTTGACGGACTATGGCTACACCTTC. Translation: CASSLTDYGYTF.

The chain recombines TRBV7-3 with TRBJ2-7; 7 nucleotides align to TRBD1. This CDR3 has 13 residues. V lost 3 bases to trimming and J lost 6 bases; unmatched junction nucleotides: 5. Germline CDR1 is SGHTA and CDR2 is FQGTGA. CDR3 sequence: CASSLNRGTEQYV. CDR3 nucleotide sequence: TGTGCCAGCAGCTTGAACAGGGGTACCGAGCAGTACGTC.

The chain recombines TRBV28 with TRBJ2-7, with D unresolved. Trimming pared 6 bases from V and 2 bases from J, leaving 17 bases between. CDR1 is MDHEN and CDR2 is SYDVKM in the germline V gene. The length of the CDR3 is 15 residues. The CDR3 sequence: CASSNPSGITYEQYF. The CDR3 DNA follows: TGTGCCAGCAGCAACCCCTCAGGTATAACCTACGAGCAGTACTTC.

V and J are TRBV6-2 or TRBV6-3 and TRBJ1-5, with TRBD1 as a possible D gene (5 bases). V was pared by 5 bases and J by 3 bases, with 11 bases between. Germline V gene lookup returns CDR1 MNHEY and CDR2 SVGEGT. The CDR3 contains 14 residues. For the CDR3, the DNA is TGTGCCAGCAGTGCAGGGTATTCCAATCAGCCCCAGCATTTT. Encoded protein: CASSAGYSNQPQHF.

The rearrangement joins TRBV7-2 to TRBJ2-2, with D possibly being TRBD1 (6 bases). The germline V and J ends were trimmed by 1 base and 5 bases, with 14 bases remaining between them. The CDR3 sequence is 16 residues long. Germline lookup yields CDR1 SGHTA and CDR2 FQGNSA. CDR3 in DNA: TGTGCCAGCAGCTTAGTGGGCAGGGGCTGGACCGGGGAGCTGTTTTTT. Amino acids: CASSLVGRGWTGELFF.

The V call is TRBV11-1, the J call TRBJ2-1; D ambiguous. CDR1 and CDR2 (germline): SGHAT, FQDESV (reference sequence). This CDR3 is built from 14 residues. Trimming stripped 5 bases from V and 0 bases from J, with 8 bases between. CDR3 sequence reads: CASSGRSSYNEQFF. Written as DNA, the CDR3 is TGTGCCAGCAGCGGAAGGAGCTCCTACAATGAGCAGTTCTTC. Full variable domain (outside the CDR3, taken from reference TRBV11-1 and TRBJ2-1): EAEVAQSPRYKITEKSQAVAFWCDPISGHATLYWYRQILGQGPELLVQFQDESVVDDSQLPKDRFSAERLKGVDSTLKIQPAELGDSAMYLCASSGRSSYNEQFFGPGTRLTVL.

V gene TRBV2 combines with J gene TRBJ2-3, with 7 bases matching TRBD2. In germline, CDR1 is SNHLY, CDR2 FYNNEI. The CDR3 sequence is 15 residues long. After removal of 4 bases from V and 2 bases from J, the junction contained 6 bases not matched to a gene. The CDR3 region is CASSVERGNTDTQYF. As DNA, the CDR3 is TGTGCCAGCAGTGTGGAGCGGGGAAACACAGATACGCAGTATTTT. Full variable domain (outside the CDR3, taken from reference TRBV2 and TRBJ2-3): EPEVTQTPSHQVTQMGQEVILRCVPISNHLYFYWYRQILGQKVEFLVSFYNNEISEKSEIFDDQFSVERPDGSNFTLKIRSTKLEDSAMYFCASSVERGNTDTQYFGPGTRLTVL.